A single sample is the source of the 30 T cell receptor beta chains below, sequenced in a study of CD8+ T cells in alopecia areata. Treatment reported: oral pan-JAK inhibitor, 5-10 mg twice daily. Once RNA had been extracted, it was reverse transcribed into cDNA to act as the sequencing template. Repertoires were generated with immunoSEQ multiplex PCR, while TCRdb's copy carries only in-frame clones and drops some. This table has approximately 42,000 clones, under 70% appearing once. The input for sequencing was CD8+ T cells sorted from blood, taken at week 4, from a patient treated with tofacitinib. The receptors were gathered from a human donor with alopecia areata.

The rearrangement links TRBV7-6 to TRBJ2-7; tentatively, D is TRBD1 (6 bases). V lost 1 base to trimming and J lost 2 bases, with 9 bases between them. Germline lookup yields CDR1 SGHVS and CDR2 FNYEAQ. The CDR3 spans 14 residues. The CDR3 DNA reads TGTGCCAGCAGCTTAGAGGACAGAGCCTACGAGCAGTACTTC. It specifies CASSLEDRAYEQYF.

The chain employs TRBV29-1 and TRBJ2-2; D unclear. This CDR3 is 12 amino acids long. Trimming stripped 4 bases from V and 4 bases from J, with 7 bases between. Germline V gene data show CDR1 as SQVTM and CDR2 as ANQGSEA. CDR3 protein: CSVVYSTGELFF. CDR3 DNA: TGCAGCGTTGTATACAGCACCGGGGAGCTGTTTTTT.

The J gene is TRBJ2-7, the V gene TRBV30, with D perhaps TRBD1 or TRBD2 (5 bases each). This CDR3 contains 13 residues. From germline, CDR1 is GTSNPN and CDR2 SVGIG (reference sequence). V lost 5 bases, J lost 3 bases, and 14 bases lay in between. For the CDR3, the DNA is TGTGCCTGGGAGGGACCGGACCGCTACGAGCAGTACTTC. Amino acid sequence: CAWEGPDRYEQYF.

The chain recombines TRBV25-1 with TRBJ1-1; 7 bases fit TRBD1. V was clipped by 6 bases and J by 1 base; unmatched bases: 5. Germline assignment: CDR1 MGHDK and CDR2 SYGVNS. CDR3 length: 14 amino acids. CDR3 DNA sequence: TGTGCCAGCAGGCCGGGACAGCAGAACACTGAAGCTTTCTTT. Protein product: CASRPGQQNTEAFF.

This clone appeared a few times. The genes are TRBV30 and TRBJ1-5, with D possibly TRBD1 on 6 matching bases. Germline CDR1 GTSNPN, CDR2 SVGIG (reference sequence). V was shortened by 2 bases and J by 7 bases, with 15 bases between the two germline ends. The CDR3 runs 14 residues. The CDR3 loop is CAWSSGVALQPQHF. For the CDR3, the DNA is TGTGCCTGGAGTTCAGGGGTAGCATTGCAGCCCCAGCATTTT.

This sequence joins TRBV13 and TRBJ1-1; D gene uncertain. The CDR3 is 16 residues long. The ends were cut back, 5 bases at V and 0 bases at J, with 16 bases in the middle. Germline CDR1 PRHDT, CDR2 FYEKMQ (reference sequence). CDR3 DNA sequence: TGTGCCAGCAGCCCAACCCCTAACGGCATGAACACTGAAGCTTTCTTT. Translated: CASSPTPNGMNTEAFF.

The chain links TRBV27 to TRBJ2-1; the D is unclear. V lost 5 bases and J 5 bases, leaving 10 bases between the germline ends. The CDR3 totals 13 residues. The V gene's germline CDR1 is MNHEY and CDR2 SMNVEV (reference sequence). The CDR3 region is CASSPDRNNEQFF. DNA for the CDR3: TGTGCCAGCAGTCCGGACCGGAACAATGAGCAGTTCTTC.

This chain connects TRBV29-1 to TRBJ2-7, with TRBD1 matching over 8 bases. This CDR3 has 13 amino acids. The trim removed 6 bases at V and 0 bases at J, leaving 4 bases unmatched. Germline-derived CDR1 and CDR2 are SQVTM and ANQGSEA. The CDR3 loop reads CSVRDRSSYEQYF. DNA for the CDR3: TGCAGCGTACGGGACAGGAGCTCCTACGAGCAGTACTTC.

Only a few counts were recorded for this clone. The same CDR3 is also encoded by other DNA sequences in this sample. The rearrangement uses TRBV11-2 and TRBJ1-4, with 8 nucleotides matching TRBD1. Unmatched junction bases numbered 4, after V lost 5 bases and J lost 5 bases. CDR1 is SGHAT and CDR2 is FQNNGV in the germline V gene. The CDR3 runs to 14 residues. For the CDR3, the DNA is TGTGCCAGCAGCCCGGGACAGGCAAATGAAAAACTGTTTTTT. This gives the protein CASSPGQANEKLFF.

This CDR3 is CAWTPGGANEQFF. CDR3 bases: TGTGCCTGGACCCCAGGCGGTGCGAATGAGCAGTTCTTC. The chain links TRBV30 to TRBJ2-1, with D unclear. CDR3 length: 13 residues. CDR1 and CDR2 from the germline V gene are GTSNPN and SVGIG (reference sequence). V was clipped by 4 bases and J by 7 bases, with 14 bases between them.

The CDR3 bases are TGTGCCAGCAGTGGAGATAGGGCACATGAAAAACTGTTTTTT. It yields the protein CASSGDRAHEKLFF. The chain combines TRBV25-1 with TRBJ1-4; D is uncertain. Germline V CDR1 and CDR2: MGHDK, SYGVNS. The V end lost 4 bases, the J end lost 6 bases, and 12 bases lay between the germline ends. The CDR3 contains 14 residues.

This rearrangement joins TRBV7-2 to TRBJ2-7; possibly TRBD2 for D (7 bases). The germline V gene encodes CDR1 SGHTA and CDR2 FQGNSA. This CDR3 spans 16 amino acids. Trimming removed 5 bases at V and 3 bases at J, with 20 bases between. The DNA of the CDR3 is TGTGCCAGCAGCCTGTGGGGGGCGGGGGAGATCTACGAGCAGTACTTC. Amino acids: CASSLWGAGEIYEQYF.

In DNA, the CDR3 is TGTGCCTGGAACATGAACACTGAAGCTTTCTTT. Translation gives CAWNMNTEAFF. The chain links TRBV30 to TRBJ1-1, with D uncertain. Germline lookup yields CDR1 GTSNPN and CDR2 SVGIG (reference sequence). The CDR3 is made up of 11 amino acids. Between the trimmed V and J ends, which lost 4 bases and 0 bases, there was a span of 3 bases.

The chain has TRBV9 and TRBJ2-7, with 9 bases that match TRBD1. Germline CDR1 SGDLS, CDR2 YYNGEE. V gave up 3 bases and J gave up 3 bases; unmatched junction bases: 4. The CDR3 is 14 amino acids. CDR3 sequence (DNA): TGTGCCAGCAGCGCGGGACAGGGACACTACGAGCAGTACTTC. It is translated as CASSAGQGHYEQYF. Supplemented by reference TRBV9 and TRBJ2-7, the full variable domain reads DSGVTQTPKHLITATGQRVTLRCSPRSGDLSVYWYQQSLDQGLQFLIQYYNGEERAKGNILERFSAQQFPDLHSELNLSSLELGDSALYFCASSAGQGHYEQYFGPGTRLTVT.

This chain links TRBV30 with TRBJ2-1; D is perhaps TRBD1 (6 bases). This CDR3 comprises 14 residues. Trimming shortened V by 1 base and J by 0 bases, and 7 bases separated the two germline ends. CDR1 GTSNPN and CDR2 SVGIG come from the germline V gene (reference sequence). The CDR3 DNA reads as TGTGCCTGGAGTGAAGGGGGCTCCTACAATGAGCAGTTCTTC. Translated: CAWSEGGSYNEQFF.

The chain has TRBV29-1 and TRBJ2-7; 10 positions agree with TRBD1. The CDR3 extends over 14 amino acids. V trimming: 5 bases; J trimming: 4 bases; junction bases outside the gene matches: 8. In germline, CDR1 is SQVTM, CDR2 ANQGSEA. The CDR3: CSVIARDRGYEQYF. The CDR3 nucleotides are TGCAGCGTTATAGCCCGGGACAGGGGTTACGAGCAGTACTTC.

The chain recombines TRBV29-1 with TRBJ1-2, with a tentative D call TRBD1 (6 bases). V dropped 1 base and J dropped 6 bases, with 12 bases sitting between them. The germline CDR1 and CDR2 sequences are SQVTM and ANQGSEA. The CDR3 runs 13 residues. The CDR3 DNA reads as TGCAGCGTTGAAGGTGGACAGAGTAATGGCTACACCTTC. This gives the protein CSVEGGQSNGYTF.

The chain is built from TRBV7-9 and TRBJ2-3; TRBD1 matches at 8 bases. The CDR3 contains 18 residues. V lost 6 bases, J lost 2 bases, and 16 bases stayed unmatched. Germline CDR1 SEHNR, CDR2 FQNEAQ (reference sequence). The CDR3 nucleotides are TGTGCCAGCAGTCCCCCCTCCCAACGGGACAGGCTCACAGATACGCAGTATTTT. Translation gives CASSPPSQRDRLTDTQYF. The entire variable domain, with the rest obtained from reference TRBV7-9 and TRBJ2-3, is as follows: DTGVSQNPRHKITKRGQNVTFRCDPISEHNRLYWYRQTLGQGPEFLTYFQNEAQLEKSRLLSDRFSAERPKGSFSTLEIQRTEQGDSAMYLCASSPPSQRDRLTDTQYFGPGTRLTVL.

J is TRBJ2-7 and V is TRBV11-2; D is ambiguous. The CDR3 consists of 11 residues. Trimming shortened V by 8 bases and J by 7 bases, and 12 bases separated the two germline ends. Germline V gene lookup returns CDR1 SGHAT and CDR2 FQNNGV. CDR3 nucleotides: TGTGCCAGCGGACCCCCCAGGGAGCAGTACTTC. It specifies CASGPPREQYF.

This sequence joins TRBV4-3 and TRBJ2-1; no clear D. CDR1 LGHNA and CDR2 YSLEER come from the germline V gene. The V gene lost 2 bases and the J gene lost 5 bases, with 7 bases spanning the gap. The CDR3 sequence is 13 residues long. Here the CDR3 reads CASSQSQNNEQFF. The CDR3 DNA reads TGCGCCAGCAGCCAAAGCCAAAACAATGAGCAGTTCTTC.

The V call is TRBV13, the J call TRBJ2-7, with 12 bases matching TRBD1. J gave up 9 bases and V 5 bases, and 8 bases lay outside the gene matches. Germline CDR1 reads PRHDT; CDR2 reads FYEKMQ (reference sequence). The CDR3 is 14 amino acids. CDR3 in DNA: TGTGCCAGCAGCGGGGGACAGGGGGCCGAAGGGCAGTACTTC. Its translation is CASSGGQGAEGQYF.

The chain couples TRBV18 to TRBJ2-1, with 7 bases that match TRBD2. V lost 2 bases to trimming and J lost 3 bases; unmatched junction nucleotides: 4. Germline V CDR1 and CDR2: KGHSH, LQKENI. This CDR3 has 15 residues. The CDR3 coding sequence is TGTGCCAGCTCACCAGGGGGGGACTTCTACAATGAGCAGTTCTTC. This encodes CASSPGGDFYNEQFF.

The chain couples TRBV30 to TRBJ1-1, with 8 bases fitting TRBD1. Germline CDR1 is GTSNPN and CDR2 is SVGIG (reference sequence). J gave up 10 bases and V 4 bases, and 14 bases lay outside the gene matches. CDR3 length: 14 amino acids. CDR3 residues: CAWTPTDRVYGAFF. The CDR3 region has the DNA TGTGCCTGGACCCCGACGGACAGGGTTTATGGAGCTTTCTTT.

The chain links TRBV27 to TRBJ1-2, with 8 bases lining up with TRBD1. V shed 7 bases, J shed 3 bases, and the junction held 10 bases outside the gene matches. The CDR3 contains 15 residues. Germline CDR1 MNHEY, CDR2 SMNVEV (reference sequence). DNA for the CDR3: TGTGCCAGCACACCAGGGACAGGAGGTCACTATGGCTACACCTTC. It yields the protein CASTPGTGGHYGYTF.

This clone was seen only a few times. The chain recombines TRBV19 with TRBJ1-1; possibly TRBD1 for D (6 bases). V was trimmed by 5 bases and J by 5 bases, leaving 15 bases between them. The CDR3 totals 14 residues. Germline V gene lookup returns CDR1 LNHDA and CDR2 SQIVND (reference sequence). The CDR3 sequence is CASSLGTFLTEAFF. DNA of the CDR3: TGTGCCAGTAGTCTGGGGACATTCCTGACTGAAGCTTTCTTT.

The CDR3 bases are TGTGCCAGCAGCACGTCAGGAAATGAAAAACTGTTTTTT. Translating gives CASSTSGNEKLFF. The V and J genes are TRBV7-9 and TRBJ1-4; no firm D call. CDR1 and CDR2 from the germline V gene are SEHNR and FQNEAQ (reference sequence). The CDR3 consists of 13 residues. Trimming removed 5 bases at V and 5 bases at J, with 9 bases between.

This clone has only a few counts. The gene calls are TRBV29-1 and TRBJ2-7, with D possibly being TRBD1 or TRBD2 (5 bases each). Germline loops: CDR1 SQVTM, CDR2 ANQGSEA. Trimming took 4 bases from V and 3 from J, leaving 16 bases between them. The CDR3 contains 14 residues. Here the CDR3 reads CSVVTGRVDYEQYF. The CDR3 bases are TGCAGCGTTGTAACGGGGCGGGTTGACTACGAGCAGTACTTC.

This chain links TRBV30 with TRBJ1-1; D unresolved. Trimming pared 2 bases from V and 8 bases from J, leaving 12 bases between. There are 12 residues in the CDR3. In germline, CDR1 is GTSNPN, CDR2 SVGIG (reference sequence). The CDR3 reads CAWSPWPGEAFF. The CDR3, as DNA: TGTGCCTGGAGTCCCTGGCCCGGGGAAGCTTTCTTT.

This clone was detected only once. This sequence joins TRBV13 and TRBJ1-2; 8 bases fit TRBD1. J was trimmed by 3 bases and V by 1 base; bases with no gene match: 13. Germline V gives CDR1 PRHDT, CDR2 FYEKMQ (reference sequence). The CDR3 runs to 18 residues. CDR3 DNA: TGTGCCAGCAGCTTAGCGTTTGACAGGGGAATGGCGGACTATGGCTACACCTTC. Encoded protein: CASSLAFDRGMADYGYTF.

Worth noting for this clone: This specimen includes other DNA sequences encoding the same CDR3. This chain joins TRBV29-1 and TRBJ2-7; a weak D match, TRBD1 (5 bases). This CDR3 comprises 12 residues. Trimming stripped 3 bases from V and 0 bases from J, with 6 bases between. The germline V gene encodes CDR1 SQVTM and CDR2 ANQGSEA. In DNA, the CDR3 is TGCAGCGTTGAGGACACCTCCTACGAGCAGTACTTC. This encodes CSVEDTSYEQYF.